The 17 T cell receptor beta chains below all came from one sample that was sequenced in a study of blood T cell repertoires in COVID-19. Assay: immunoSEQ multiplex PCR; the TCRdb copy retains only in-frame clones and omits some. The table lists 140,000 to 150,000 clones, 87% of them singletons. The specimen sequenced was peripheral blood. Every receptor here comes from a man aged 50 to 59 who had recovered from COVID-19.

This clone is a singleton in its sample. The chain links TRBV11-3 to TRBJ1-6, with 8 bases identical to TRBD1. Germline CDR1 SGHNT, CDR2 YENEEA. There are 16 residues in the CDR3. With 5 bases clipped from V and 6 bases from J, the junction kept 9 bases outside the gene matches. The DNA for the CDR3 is TGTGCCAGCAGCCGAGCAGGGGGCTGGGCTAATTCACCCCTCCACTTT. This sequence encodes CASSRAGGWANSPLHF. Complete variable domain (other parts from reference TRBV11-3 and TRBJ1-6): EAGVVQSPRYKIIEKKQPVAFWCNPISGHNTLYWYLQNLGQGPELLIRYENEEAVDDSQLPKDRFSAERLKGVDSTLKIQPAELGDSAVYLCASSRAGGWANSPLHFGNGTRLTVT.

CDR3 region: CASTIDLWRGANTGELFF. For the CDR3, the DNA is TGTGCCAGTACCATAGATCTATGGCGGGGAGCGAACACCGGGGAGCTGTTTTTT. The chain is built from TRBV19 and TRBJ2-2; tentatively, D is TRBD2 (6 bases). This CDR3 comprises 18 residues. Germline loops: CDR1 LNHDA, CDR2 SQIVND (reference sequence). Trimming stripped 7 bases from V and 0 bases from J, with 21 bases between.

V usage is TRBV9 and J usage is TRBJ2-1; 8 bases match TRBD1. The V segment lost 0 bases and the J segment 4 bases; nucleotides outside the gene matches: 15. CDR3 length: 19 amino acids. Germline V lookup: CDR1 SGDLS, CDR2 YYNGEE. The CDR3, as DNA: TGTGCCAGCAGCGTAGCTGCGACAGGGGAGTCCCTACTATACAATGAGCAGTTCTTC. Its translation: CASSVAATGESLLYNEQFF. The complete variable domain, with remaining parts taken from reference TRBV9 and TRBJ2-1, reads DSGVTQTPKHLITATGQRVTLRCSPRSGDLSVYWYQQSLDQGLQFLIQYYNGEERAKGNILERFSAQQFPDLHSELNLSSLELGDSALYFCASSVAATGESLLYNEQFFGPGTRLTVL.

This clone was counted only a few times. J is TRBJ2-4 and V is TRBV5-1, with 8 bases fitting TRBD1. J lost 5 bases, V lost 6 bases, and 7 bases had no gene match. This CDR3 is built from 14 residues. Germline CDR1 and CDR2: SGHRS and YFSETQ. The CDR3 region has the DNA TGCGCCAGCACCCAGGGGGCGCGAGAAAACATTCAGTACTTC. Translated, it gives CASTQGARENIQYF.

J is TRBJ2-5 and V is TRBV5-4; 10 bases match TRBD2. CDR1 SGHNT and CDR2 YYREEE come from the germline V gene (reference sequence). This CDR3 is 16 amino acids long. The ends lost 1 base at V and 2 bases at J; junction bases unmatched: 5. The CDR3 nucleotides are TGTGCCAGCAGCTTGTTCATAGCGGGGGGTCAAGAGACCCAGTACTTC. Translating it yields CASSLFIAGGQETQYF.

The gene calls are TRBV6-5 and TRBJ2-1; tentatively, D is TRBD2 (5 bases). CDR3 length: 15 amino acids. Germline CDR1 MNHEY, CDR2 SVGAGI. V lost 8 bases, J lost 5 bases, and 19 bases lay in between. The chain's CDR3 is CASLRNTDGNNEQFF. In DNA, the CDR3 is TGTGCCAGCCTGAGAAATACGGACGGGAACAATGAGCAGTTCTTC.

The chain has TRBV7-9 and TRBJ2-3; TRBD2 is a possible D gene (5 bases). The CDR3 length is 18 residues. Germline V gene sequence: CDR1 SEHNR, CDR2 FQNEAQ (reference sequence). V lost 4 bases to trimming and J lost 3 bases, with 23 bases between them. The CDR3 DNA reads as TGTGCCAGCAGCTCCCCTGGGTCGGCGGGCGCGGAGACAGATACGCAGTATTTT. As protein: CASSSPGSAGAETDTQYF.

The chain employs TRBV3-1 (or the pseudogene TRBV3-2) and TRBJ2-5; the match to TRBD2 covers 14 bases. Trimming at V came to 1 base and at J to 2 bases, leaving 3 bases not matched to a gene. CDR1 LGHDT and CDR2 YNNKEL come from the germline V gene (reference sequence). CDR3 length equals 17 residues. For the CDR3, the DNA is TGTGCCAGCAGCCAAGGACTAGCGGGGGGGGCACAAGAGACCCAGTACTTC. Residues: CASSQGLAGGAQETQYF.

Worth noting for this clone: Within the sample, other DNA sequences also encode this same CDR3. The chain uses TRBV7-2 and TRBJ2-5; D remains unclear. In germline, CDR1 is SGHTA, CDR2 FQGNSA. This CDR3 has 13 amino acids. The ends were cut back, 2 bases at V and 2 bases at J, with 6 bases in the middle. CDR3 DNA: TGTGCCAGCAGCTTACCGTCGCAAGAGACCCAGTACTTC. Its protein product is CASSLPSQETQYF.

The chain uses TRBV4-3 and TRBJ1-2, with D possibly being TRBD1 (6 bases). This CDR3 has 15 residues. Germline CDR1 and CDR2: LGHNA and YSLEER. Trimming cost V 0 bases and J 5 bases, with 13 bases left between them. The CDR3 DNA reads TGCGCCAGCAGCCAAGATTCGGGGGGCCGGTATGGCTACACCTTC. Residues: CASSQDSGGRYGYTF.

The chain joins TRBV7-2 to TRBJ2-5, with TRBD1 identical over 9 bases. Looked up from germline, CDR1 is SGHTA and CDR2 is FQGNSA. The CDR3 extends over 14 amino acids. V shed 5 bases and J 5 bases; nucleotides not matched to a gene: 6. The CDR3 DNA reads TGTGCCAGCAGCCAGACAGGGGGTTGGGAGACCCAGTACTTC. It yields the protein CASSQTGGWETQYF.

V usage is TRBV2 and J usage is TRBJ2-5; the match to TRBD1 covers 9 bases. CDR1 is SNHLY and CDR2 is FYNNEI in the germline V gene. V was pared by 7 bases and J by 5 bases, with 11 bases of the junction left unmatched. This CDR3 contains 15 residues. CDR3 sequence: CASTTETGGLETQYF. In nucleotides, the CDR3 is TGTGCCAGCACCACCGAGACAGGGGGGTTGGAGACCCAGTACTTC.

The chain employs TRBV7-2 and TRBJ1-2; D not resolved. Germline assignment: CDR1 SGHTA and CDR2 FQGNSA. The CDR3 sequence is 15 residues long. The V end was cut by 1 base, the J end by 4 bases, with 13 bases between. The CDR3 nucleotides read TGTGCCAGCAGCTTAGAAGTTTTCTATGGCTATGGCTACACCTTC. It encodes CASSLEVFYGYGYTF.

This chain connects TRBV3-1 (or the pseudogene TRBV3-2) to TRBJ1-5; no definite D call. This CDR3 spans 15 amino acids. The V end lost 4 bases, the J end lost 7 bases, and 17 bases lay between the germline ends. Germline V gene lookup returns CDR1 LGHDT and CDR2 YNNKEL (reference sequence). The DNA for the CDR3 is TGTGCCAGCAGCCGCCAACAAGGGAGCGGACAGCCCCAGCATTTT. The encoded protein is CASSRQQGSGQPQHF.

Here the CDR3 DNA reads TGTGCCAGCAGCGGGGGAGGCGGAAAACGCTACAATGAGCAGTTCTTC. As protein: CASSGGGGKRYNEQFF. V is TRBV5-4 and J is TRBJ2-1, with D perhaps TRBD2 (6 bases). Germline V lookup: CDR1 SGHNT, CDR2 YYREEE (reference sequence). The V end was cut by 4 bases, the J end by 3 bases, with 17 bases between. The CDR3 covers 16 residues.

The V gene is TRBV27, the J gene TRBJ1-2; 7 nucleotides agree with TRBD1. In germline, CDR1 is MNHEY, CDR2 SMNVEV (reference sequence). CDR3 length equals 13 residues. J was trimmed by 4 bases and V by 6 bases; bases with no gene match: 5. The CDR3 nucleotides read TGTGCCAGCAGGAGGGGGCGCGGCTATGGCTACACCTTC. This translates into CASRRGRGYGYTF.

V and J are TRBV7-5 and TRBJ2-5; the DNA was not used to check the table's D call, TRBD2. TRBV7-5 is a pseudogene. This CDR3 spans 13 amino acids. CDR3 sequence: CARSYFPQETQYF. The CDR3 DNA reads TGTGCCAGAAGCTACTTCCCGCAAGAGACCCAGTACTTC.